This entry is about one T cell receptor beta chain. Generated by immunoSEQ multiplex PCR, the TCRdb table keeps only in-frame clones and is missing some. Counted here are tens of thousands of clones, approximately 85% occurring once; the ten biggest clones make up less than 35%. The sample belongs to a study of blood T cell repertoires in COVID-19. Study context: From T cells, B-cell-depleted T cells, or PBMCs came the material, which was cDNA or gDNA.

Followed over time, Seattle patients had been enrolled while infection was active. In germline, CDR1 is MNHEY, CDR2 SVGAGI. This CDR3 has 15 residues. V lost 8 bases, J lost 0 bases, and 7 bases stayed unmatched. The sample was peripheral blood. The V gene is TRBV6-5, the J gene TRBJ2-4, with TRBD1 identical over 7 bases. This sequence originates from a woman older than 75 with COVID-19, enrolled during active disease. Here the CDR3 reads CASLQGFLAKNIQYF. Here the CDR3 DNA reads TGTGCCAGCCTACAGGGGTTCCTAGCCAAAAACATTCAGTACTTC.